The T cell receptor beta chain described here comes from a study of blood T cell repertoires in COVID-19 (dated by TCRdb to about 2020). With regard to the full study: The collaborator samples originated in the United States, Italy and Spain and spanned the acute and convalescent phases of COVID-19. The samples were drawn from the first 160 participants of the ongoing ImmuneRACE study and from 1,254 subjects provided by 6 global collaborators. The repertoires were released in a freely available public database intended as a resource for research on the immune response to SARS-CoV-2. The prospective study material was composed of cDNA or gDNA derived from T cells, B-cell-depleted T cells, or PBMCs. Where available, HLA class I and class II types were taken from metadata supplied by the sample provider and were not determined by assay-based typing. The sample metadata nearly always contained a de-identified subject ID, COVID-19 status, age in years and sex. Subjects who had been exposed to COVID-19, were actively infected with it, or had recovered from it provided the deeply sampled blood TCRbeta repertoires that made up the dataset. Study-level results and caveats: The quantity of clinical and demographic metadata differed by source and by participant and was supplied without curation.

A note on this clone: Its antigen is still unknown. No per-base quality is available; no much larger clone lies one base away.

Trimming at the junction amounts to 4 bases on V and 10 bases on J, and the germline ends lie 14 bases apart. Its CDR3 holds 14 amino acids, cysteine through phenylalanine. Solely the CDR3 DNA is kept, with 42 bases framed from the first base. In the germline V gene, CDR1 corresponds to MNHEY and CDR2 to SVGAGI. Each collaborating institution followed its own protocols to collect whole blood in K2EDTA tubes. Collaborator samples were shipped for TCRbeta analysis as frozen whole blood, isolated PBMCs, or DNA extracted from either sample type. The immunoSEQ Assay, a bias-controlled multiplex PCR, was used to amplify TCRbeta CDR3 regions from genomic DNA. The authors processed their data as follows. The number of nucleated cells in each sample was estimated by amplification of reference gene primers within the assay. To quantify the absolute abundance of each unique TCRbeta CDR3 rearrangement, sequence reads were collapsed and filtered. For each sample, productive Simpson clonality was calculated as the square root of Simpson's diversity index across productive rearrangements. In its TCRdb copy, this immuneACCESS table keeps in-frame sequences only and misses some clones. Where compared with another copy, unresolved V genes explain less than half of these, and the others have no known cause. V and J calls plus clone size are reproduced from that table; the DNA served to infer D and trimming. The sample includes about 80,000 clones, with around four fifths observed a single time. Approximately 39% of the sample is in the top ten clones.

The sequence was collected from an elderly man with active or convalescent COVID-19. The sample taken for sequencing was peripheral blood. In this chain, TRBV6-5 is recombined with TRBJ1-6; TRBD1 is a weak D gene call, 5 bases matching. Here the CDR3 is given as CASSFIGTPSPLHF. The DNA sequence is TGTGCCAGCAGTTTCATCGGGACTCCATCACCCCTCCACTTT.